The T cell receptor beta chain described here comes from a study of blood T cells in healthy people across ages. This clonotype turned up a few times. A sample-barcoded 5' primer and a J-beta primer mix were used in a second PCR of roughly 7 to 12 cycles. TCRdb independently ran MiXCR on the 5' RACE reads; one entry per CDR3 protein. The table includes over 750,000 distinct CDR3 sequences, about 25% detected once. The germline gives CDR1 SGHRS, CDR2 YFSETQ. The CDR3 contains 14 residues. Trimming took 7 bases from V and 1 from J; bases not matched to a gene: 2. The same sample was also studied in work on T cells of mothers and their children.

Sequencing was done on a sample of blood. The sequence came from a boy aged 10-17 years in good health. The chain links TRBV5-1 to TRBJ2-5; 12 nucleotides line up with TRBD2. CDR3 residues: CASGTSGPQETQYF. The CDR3 DNA reads as TGCGCCAGCGGGACTAGCGGGCCCCAAGAGACCCAGTACTTC.